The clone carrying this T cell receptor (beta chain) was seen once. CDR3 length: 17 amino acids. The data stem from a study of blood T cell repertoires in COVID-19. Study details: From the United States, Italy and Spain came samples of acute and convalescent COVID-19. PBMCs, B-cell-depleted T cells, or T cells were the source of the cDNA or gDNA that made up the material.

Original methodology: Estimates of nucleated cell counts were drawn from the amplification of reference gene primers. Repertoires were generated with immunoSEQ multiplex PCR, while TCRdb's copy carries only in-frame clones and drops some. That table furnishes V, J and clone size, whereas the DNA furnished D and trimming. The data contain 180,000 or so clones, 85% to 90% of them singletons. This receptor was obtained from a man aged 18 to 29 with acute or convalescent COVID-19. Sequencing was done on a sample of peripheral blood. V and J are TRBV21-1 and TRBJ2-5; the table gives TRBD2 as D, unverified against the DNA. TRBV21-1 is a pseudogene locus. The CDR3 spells CASSMCPTSGDEETQYF. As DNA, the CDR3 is TGTGCCAGCAGCATGTGTCCGACTAGCGGGGACGAAGAGACCCAGTACTTC.